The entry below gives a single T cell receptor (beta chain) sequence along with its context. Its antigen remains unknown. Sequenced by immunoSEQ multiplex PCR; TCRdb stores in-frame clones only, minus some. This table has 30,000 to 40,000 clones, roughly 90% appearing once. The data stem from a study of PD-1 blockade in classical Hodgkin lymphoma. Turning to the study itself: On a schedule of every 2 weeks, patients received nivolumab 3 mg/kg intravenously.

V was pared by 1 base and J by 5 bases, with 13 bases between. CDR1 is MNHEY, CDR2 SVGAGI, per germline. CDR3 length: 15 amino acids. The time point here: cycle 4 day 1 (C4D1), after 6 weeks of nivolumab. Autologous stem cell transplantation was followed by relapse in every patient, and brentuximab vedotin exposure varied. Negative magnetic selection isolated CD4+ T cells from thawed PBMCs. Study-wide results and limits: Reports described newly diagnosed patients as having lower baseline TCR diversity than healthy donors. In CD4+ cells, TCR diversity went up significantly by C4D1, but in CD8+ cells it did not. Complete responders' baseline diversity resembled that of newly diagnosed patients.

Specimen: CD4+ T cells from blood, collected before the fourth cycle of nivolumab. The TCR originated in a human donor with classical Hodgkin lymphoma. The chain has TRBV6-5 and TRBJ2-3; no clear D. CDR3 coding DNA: TGTGCCAGCAGTTACTTGGCGGAGTGGGGAGATACGCAGTATTTT. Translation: CASSYLAEWGDTQYF.